A selection of T cell receptor beta chains follows, all from one sample in a study of OX40 agonist ivuxolimab in advanced cancers. Clones were read by immunoSEQ multiplex PCR, and TCRdb kept only the in-frame ones, dropping some. This sample has about 48,000 clones, with 85% found just once. The sequencing here drew on CD4+ or CD8+ T cells sorted from blood, taken in a trial of the OX40 agonist ivuxolimab. These TCRs come from an adult with an advanced solid tumor such as melanoma, head and neck, liver or kidney cancer. The CDR3 runs from the conserved cysteine through the conserved F or W. D genes are given only for firm matches. The size field is filled for only some rows; it gives once, few, many or a size class.

D gene: TRBD2; clone size: .; J gene: TRBJ2-5; V gene: TRBV11-2; CDR3 DNA: TGTGCCAGCAGCGCTTCTAGGACTAGCGGGGGAAGGGGAGAGACCCAGTACTTC; CDR3 protein: CASSASRTSGGRGETQYF
D gene: .; clone size: .; J gene: TRBJ2-4; V gene: TRBV19; CDR3 DNA: TGTGCCAGTAGTGCGCGGAAGGAGCGCGCCGGGAACATTCAGTACTTC; CDR3 protein: CASSARKERAGNIQYF
D gene: .; clone size: .; J gene: TRBJ2-7; V gene: TRBV5-1; CDR3 DNA: TGCGCCAGCAGCTTGGGGCAGTTGTCCTACGAGCAGTACTTC; CDR3 protein: CASSLGQLSYEQYF
D gene: .; clone size: .; J gene: TRBJ2-7; V gene: TRBV6-5; CDR3 DNA: TGTGCCAGCAGTTACCTCGGGGGTTACGAGCAGTACTTC; CDR3 protein: CASSYLGGYEQYF
D gene: .; clone size: .; J gene: TRBJ2-5; V gene: TRBV7-9; CDR3 DNA: TGTGCCAGCAGCTTAGCGATCTGGGAGACCCAGTACTTC; CDR3 protein: CASSLAIWETQYF
D gene: .; clone size: .; J gene: TRBJ1-6; V gene: TRBV6-1; CDR3 DNA: TGTGCCAGCAGCGAACCACCGGGACGGAGCTCCTATAATTCACCCCTCCACTTT; CDR3 protein: CASSEPPGRSSYNSPLHF
D gene: TRBD2; clone size: .; J gene: TRBJ2-5; V gene: TRBV28; CDR3 DNA: TGTGCCAGCAGTGGTACTAGCGGGAGCTTGGCAGAGACCCAGTACTTC; CDR3 protein: CASSGTSGSLAETQYF
D gene: .; clone size: .; J gene: TRBJ2-5; V gene: TRBV4-2; CDR3 DNA: TGTGCCAGCAGCCAAGATTCGAGGGGAGAGACCCAGTACTTC; CDR3 protein: CASSQDSRGETQYF
D gene: .; clone size: .; J gene: TRBJ1-1; V gene: TRBV10-3; CDR3 DNA: TGTGCCATCAGTGAGAGGACGGGTGGCACTGAAGCTTTCTTT; CDR3 protein: CAISERTGGTEAFF
D gene: TRBD2; clone size: .; J gene: TRBJ2-3; V gene: TRBV15; CDR3 DNA: TGTGCCACCTCAACTAGCGGGAGCACAGATACGCAGTATTTT; CDR3 protein: CATSTSGSTDTQYF
D gene: TRBD1; clone size: .; J gene: TRBJ2-7; V gene: TRBV28; CDR3 DNA: TGTGCCAGCAGTTTACGTCAGTTGACGGACAGGGGGAACGAGCAGTACTTC; CDR3 protein: CASSLRQLTDRGNEQYF
D gene: .; clone size: .; J gene: TRBJ1-4; V gene: TRBV18; CDR3 DNA: TGTGCCAGCTCAGACACCCAGCCACCCGAAAAACTGTTTTTT; CDR3 protein: CASSDTQPPEKLFF
D gene: TRBD2; clone size: .; J gene: TRBJ2-1; V gene: TRBV18; CDR3 DNA: TGTGCCAGCTCACCACGGGAGGGCCGAGGAAGTGAGCAGTTCTTC; CDR3 protein: CASSPREGRGSEQFF
D gene: TRBD2; clone size: once; J gene: TRBJ2-7; V gene: TRBV5-1; CDR3 DNA: TGCGCCAGCAGCCCGGGGGGGGCGGGAGCCGTTTACGAGCAGTACTTC; CDR3 protein: CASSPGGAGAVYEQYF
D gene: TRBD1; clone size: .; J gene: TRBJ1-2; V gene: TRBV5-6; CDR3 DNA: TGTGCCAGCAGCTCCCAGGGGGCCGGCTATGGCTACACCTTC; CDR3 protein: CASSSQGAGYGYTF
D gene: .; clone size: .; J gene: TRBJ2-7; V gene: TRBV11-2; CDR3 DNA: TGTGCCAGCAGCTTAGTTCTGGACAACTCCTACGAGCAGTACTTC; CDR3 protein: CASSLVLDNSYEQYF
D gene: TRBD1; clone size: .; J gene: TRBJ2-1; V gene: TRBV18; CDR3 DNA: TGTGCCAGCTCACAGGGGGCAGCCTCCTACAATGAGCAGTTCTTC; CDR3 protein: CASSQGAASYNEQFF
D gene: .; clone size: .; J gene: TRBJ2-5; V gene: TRBV2; CDR3 DNA: TGTGCCAGCAATAGCGGGCAGGGGGAAGAGACCCAGTACTTC; CDR3 protein: CASNSGQGEETQYF
D gene: .; clone size: .; J gene: TRBJ2-5; V gene: TRBV30; CDR3 DNA: TGTGCCTGGAGTGAAGCGGGCCTTCGGGAGACCCAGTACTTC; CDR3 protein: CAWSEAGLRETQYF
D gene: TRBD1; clone size: .; J gene: TRBJ1-2; V gene: TRBV5-1; CDR3 DNA: TGCGCCAGCAGCTTGGGAGACAGGGCTTATGGCTACACCTTC; CDR3 protein: CASSLGDRAYGYTF
D gene: .; clone size: .; J gene: TRBJ1-1; V gene: TRBV29-1; CDR3 DNA: TGCAGCGTTGAAACGGGGGGGGCTGAAGCTTTCTTT; CDR3 protein: CSVETGGAEAFF
D gene: .; clone size: .; J gene: TRBJ1-1; V gene: TRBV9; CDR3 DNA: TGTGCCAGCAGCGTGTGGGTTAACACTGAAGCTTTCTTT; CDR3 protein: CASSVWVNTEAFF